This T cell receptor beta chain originates from a study of tumor-infiltrating lymphocytes in primary liver carcinoma. Whole-study results and caveats: Lesser overlap characterized tumor-adjacent and tumor-blood pairs relative to tumor region pairs.

As to this clonotype: The antigen is undetermined. One end of the junction is discordant with germline, which a read error may explain.

Co-extraction of RNA and DNA was performed on about 19-32 mg of unsorted bulk tissue. Enrolled patients were chronically infected with HBV and treatment-naive. This CDR3 has 17 residues. Germline V gene sequence: CDR1 SGHAT, CDR2 FQNNGV. A primer matching the constant region was used to make TCR beta cDNA from 500 to 650 ng of total RNA. ARM-PCR, slightly modified, supplied the TCR beta libraries through three nested multiplex PCR rounds. Researchers ran the first two PCR rounds for ten to eleven cycles each with TRBV1-TRBV30 forward primers and a C-beta reverse primer. TCRdb used MiXCR to reprocess the multiplex PCR reads, holding one entry per CDR3 protein. Counted here are about 37,000 distinct CDR3 sequences, about 75% occurring once; the ten biggest clones make up 35% to 45%.

The V call is TRBV11-2, the J call TRBJ2-5; TRBD2 agrees at 10 bases. The receptor comes from a man aged 35 to 55 with primary liver carcinoma and hepatitis B virus infection. The sample was tumor-adjacent normal liver tissue. The CDR3 region has the DNA TGTGCCGGCAGCTTAAGACTAGCGGGTGACTCGAGTGAGACCCAGTATTTC. Encoded protein: CAGSLRLAGDSSETQYF.